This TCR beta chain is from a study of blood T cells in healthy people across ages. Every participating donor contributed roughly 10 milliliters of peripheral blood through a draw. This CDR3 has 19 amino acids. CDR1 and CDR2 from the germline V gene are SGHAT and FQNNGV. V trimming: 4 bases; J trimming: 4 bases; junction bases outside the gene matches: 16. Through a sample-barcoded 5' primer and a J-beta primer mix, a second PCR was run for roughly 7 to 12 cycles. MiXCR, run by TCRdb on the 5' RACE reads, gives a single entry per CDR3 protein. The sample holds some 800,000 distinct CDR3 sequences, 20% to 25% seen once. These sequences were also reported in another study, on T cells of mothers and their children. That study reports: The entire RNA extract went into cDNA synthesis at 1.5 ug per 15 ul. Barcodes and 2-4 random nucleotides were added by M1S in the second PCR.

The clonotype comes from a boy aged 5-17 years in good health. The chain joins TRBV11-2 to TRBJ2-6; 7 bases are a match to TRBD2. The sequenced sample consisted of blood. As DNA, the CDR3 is TGTGCCAGCAGCTCGCGAAGCGGGATTGCCTCAGTGGGGGCCAACGTCCTGACTTTC. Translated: CASSSRSGIASVGANVLTF.